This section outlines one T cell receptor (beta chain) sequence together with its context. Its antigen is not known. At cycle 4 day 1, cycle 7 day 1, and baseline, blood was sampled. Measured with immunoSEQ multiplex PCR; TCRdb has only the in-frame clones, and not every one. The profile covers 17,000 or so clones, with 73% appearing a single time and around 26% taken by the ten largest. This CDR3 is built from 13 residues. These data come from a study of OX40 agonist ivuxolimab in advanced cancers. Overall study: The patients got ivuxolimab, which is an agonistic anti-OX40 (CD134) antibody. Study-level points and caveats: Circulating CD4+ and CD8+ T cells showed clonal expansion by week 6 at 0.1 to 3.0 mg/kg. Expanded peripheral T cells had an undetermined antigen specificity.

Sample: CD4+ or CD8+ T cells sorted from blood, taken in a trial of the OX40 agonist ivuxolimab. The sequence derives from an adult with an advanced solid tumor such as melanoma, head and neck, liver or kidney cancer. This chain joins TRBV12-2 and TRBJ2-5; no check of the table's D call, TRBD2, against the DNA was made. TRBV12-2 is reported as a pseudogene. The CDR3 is CASRPGLQETQYF. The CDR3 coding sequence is TGTGCAAGTCGCCCGGGACTCCAAGAGACCCAGTACTTC.